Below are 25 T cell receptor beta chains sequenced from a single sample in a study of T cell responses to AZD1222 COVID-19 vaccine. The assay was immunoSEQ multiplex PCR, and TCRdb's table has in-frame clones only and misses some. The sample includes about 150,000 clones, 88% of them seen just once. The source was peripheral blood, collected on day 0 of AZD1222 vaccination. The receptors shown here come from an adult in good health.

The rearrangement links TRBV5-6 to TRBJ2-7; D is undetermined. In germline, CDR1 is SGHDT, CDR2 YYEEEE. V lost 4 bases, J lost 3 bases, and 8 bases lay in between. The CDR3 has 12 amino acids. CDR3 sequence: CASSVLFYEQYF. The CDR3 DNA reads TGTGCCAGCAGCGTATTATTCTACGAGCAGTACTTC. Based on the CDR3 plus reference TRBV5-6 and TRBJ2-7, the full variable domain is DAGVTQSPTHLIKTRGQQVTLRCSPKSGHDTVSWYQQALGQGPQFIFQYYEEEERQRGNFPDRFSGHQFPNYSSELNVNALLLGDSALYLCASSVLFYEQYFGPGTRLTVT.

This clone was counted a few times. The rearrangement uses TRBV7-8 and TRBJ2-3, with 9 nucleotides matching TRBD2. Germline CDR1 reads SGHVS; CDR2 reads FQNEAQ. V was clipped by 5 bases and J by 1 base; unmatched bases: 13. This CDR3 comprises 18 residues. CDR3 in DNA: TGTGCCAGCAGCCCCCACTTTGTGGTAGCGGGGGGCACAGATACGCAGTATTTT. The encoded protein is CASSPHFVVAGGTDTQYF.

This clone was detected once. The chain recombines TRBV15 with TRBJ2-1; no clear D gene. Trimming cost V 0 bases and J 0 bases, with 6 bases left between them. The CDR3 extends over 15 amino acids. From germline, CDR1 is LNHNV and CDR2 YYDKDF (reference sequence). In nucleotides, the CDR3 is TGTGCCACCAGCAGAGACAGGCCCTCCTACAATGAGCAGTTCTTC. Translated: CATSRDRPSYNEQFF.

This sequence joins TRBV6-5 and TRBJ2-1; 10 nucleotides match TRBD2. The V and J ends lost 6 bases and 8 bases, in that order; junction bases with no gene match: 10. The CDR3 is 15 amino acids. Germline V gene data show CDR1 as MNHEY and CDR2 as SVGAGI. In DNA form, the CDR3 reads TGTGCCAGCAGGACCCCTGGACTAGCGGTCCATGAGCAGTTCTTC. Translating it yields CASRTPGLAVHEQFF.

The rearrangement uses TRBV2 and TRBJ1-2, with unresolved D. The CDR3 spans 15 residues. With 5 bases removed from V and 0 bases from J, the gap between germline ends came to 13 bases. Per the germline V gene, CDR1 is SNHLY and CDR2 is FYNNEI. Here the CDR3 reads CASSLSGPANYGYTF. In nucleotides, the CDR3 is TGTGCCAGCAGTTTATCTGGGCCAGCTAACTATGGCTACACCTTC.

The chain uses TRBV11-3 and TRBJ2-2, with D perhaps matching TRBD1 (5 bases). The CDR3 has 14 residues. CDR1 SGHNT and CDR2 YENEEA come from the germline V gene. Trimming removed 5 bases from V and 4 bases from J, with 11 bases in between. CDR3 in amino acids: CASSPTRGTGELFF. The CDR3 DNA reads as TGTGCCAGCAGCCCCACAAGGGGCACCGGGGAGCTGTTTTTT.

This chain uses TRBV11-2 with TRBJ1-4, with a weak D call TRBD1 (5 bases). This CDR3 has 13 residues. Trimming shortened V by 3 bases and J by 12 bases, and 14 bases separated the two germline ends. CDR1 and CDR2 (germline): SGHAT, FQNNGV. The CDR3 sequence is CASSFSERGQLFF. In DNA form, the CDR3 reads TGTGCCAGCAGCTTCTCTGAGAGGGGTCAACTGTTTTTT.

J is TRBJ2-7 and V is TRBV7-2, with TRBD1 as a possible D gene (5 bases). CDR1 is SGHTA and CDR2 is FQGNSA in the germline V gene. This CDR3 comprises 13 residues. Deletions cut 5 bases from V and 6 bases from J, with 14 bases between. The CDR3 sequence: CASSGTGFAEQYF. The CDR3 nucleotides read TGTGCCAGCAGCGGTACAGGTTTCGCCGAGCAGTACTTC.

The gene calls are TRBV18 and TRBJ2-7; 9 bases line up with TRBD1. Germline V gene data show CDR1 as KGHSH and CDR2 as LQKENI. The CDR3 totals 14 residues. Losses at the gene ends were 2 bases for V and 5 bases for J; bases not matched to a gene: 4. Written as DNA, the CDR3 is TGTGCCAGCTCACCAGGGACAGGGAACCACGAGCAGTACTTC. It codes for CASSPGTGNHEQYF.

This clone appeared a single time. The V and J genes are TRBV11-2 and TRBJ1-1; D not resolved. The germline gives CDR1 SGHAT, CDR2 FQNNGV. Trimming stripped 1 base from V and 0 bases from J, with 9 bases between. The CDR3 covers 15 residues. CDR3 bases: TGTGCCAGCAGCTTAGGCGCCAGGATGAACACTGAAGCTTTCTTT. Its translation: CASSLGARMNTEAFF.

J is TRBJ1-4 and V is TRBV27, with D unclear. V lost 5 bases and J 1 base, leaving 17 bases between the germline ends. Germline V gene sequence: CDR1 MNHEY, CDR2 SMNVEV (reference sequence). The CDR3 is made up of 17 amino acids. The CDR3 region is CASSPWMFAVTNEKLFF. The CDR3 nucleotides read TGTGCCAGCAGTCCGTGGATGTTTGCTGTAACTAATGAAAAACTGTTTTTT.

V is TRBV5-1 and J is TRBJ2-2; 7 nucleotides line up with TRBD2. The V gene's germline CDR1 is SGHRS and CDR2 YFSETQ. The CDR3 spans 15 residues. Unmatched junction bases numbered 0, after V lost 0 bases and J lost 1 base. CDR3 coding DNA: TGCGCCAGCAGCTTGGGCGGGGGGAACACCGGGGAGCTGTTTTTT. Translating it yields CASSLGGGNTGELFF.

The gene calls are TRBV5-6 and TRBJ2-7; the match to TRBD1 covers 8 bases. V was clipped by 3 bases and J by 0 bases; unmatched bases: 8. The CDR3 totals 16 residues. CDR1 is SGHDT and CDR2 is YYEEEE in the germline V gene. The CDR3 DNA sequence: TGTGCCAGCAGCTCTGAAACAGGGGGTAGCTCCTACGAGCAGTACTTC. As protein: CASSSETGGSSYEQYF.

DNA of the CDR3: TGTGCCAGCACCGGCGGGACCGGGGAGCTGTTTTTT. It specifies CASTGGTGELFF. The J gene is TRBJ2-2, the V gene TRBV6-5; a weak D match, TRBD2 (5 bases). V was clipped by 7 bases and J by 5 bases, with 8 bases between them. There are 12 residues in the CDR3. CDR1 is MNHEY, CDR2 SVGAGI, per germline.

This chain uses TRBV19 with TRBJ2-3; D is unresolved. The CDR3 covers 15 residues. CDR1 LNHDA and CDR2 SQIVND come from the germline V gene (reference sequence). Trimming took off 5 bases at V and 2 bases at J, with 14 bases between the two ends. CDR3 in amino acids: CASSESLQYTDTQYF. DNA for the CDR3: TGTGCCAGTAGTGAGTCCCTACAATACACAGATACGCAGTATTTT.

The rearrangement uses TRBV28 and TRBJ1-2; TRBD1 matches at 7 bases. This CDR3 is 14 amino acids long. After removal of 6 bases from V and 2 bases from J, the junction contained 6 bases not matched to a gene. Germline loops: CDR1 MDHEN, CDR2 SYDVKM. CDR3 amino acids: CASRSGQSNYGYTF. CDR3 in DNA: TGTGCCAGCAGATCGGGACAGTCCAACTATGGCTACACCTTC.

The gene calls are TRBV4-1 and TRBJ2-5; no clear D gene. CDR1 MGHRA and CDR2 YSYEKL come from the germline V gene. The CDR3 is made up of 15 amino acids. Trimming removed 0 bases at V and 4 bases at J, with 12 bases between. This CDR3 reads CASSQEGTQRETQYF. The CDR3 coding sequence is TGCGCCAGCAGCCAAGAGGGCACCCAGAGAGAGACCCAGTACTTC.

CDR3 residues: CASRSGRGWTEAFF. The DNA of the CDR3 is TGTGCCAGCAGATCCGGTAGGGGTTGGACTGAAGCTTTCTTT. This sequence joins TRBV2 and TRBJ1-1; tentative D call: TRBD1 (5 bases). V lost 6 bases and J lost 5, with 16 bases in between. This CDR3 region has 14 residues. Per germline, CDR1 SNHLY and CDR2 FYNNEI.

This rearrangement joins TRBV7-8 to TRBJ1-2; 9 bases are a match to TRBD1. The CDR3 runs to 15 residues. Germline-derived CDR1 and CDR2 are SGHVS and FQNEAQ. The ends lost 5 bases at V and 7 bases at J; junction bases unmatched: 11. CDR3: CASSQVPDRGRGYTF. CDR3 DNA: TGTGCCAGCAGCCAAGTGCCGGACAGGGGTCGTGGCTACACCTTC.

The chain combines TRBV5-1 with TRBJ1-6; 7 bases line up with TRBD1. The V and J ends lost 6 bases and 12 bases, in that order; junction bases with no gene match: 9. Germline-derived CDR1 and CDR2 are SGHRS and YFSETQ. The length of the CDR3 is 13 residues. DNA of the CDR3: TGCGCCAGCACTGGAACTCAGGGGGAACCCCTCCACTTT. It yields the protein CASTGTQGEPLHF.

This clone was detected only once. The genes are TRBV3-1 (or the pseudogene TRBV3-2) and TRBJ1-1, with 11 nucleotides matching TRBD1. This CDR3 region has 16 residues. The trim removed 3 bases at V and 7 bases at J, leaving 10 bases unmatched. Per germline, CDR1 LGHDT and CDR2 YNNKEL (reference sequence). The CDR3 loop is CASSQSGTGGSSEAFF. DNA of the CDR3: TGTGCCAGCAGCCAGTCCGGGACAGGGGGTAGTAGTGAAGCTTTCTTT.

The CDR3 bases are TGTGCCAGCAGCCACGGGGGCATGGGTCAAGAGACCCAGTACTTC. It is translated as CASSHGGMGQETQYF. V is TRBV3-1 (or the pseudogene TRBV3-2) and J is TRBJ2-5; the D call may be TRBD1 or TRBD2 (6 bases each). The CDR3 length is 15 residues. Trimming removed 3 bases from V and 2 bases from J, with 13 bases in between. The germline V gene encodes CDR1 LGHDT and CDR2 YNNKEL (reference sequence).

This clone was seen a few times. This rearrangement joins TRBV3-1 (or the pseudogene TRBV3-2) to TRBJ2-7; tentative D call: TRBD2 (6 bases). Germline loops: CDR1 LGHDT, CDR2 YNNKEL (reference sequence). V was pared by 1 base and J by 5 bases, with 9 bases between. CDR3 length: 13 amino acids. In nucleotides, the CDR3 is TGTGCCAGCAGCCAAGCGGGGGTTAACGAGCAGTACTTC. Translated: CASSQAGVNEQYF.

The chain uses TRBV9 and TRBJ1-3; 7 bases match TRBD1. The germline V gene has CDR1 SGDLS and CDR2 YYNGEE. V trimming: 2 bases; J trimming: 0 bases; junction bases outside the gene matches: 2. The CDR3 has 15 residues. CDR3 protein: CASSVGQISGNTIYF. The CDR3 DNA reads TGTGCCAGCAGCGTGGGACAGATCTCTGGAAACACCATATATTTT. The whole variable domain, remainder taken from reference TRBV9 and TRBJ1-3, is DSGVTQTPKHLITATGQRVTLRCSPRSGDLSVYWYQQSLDQGLQFLIQYYNGEERAKGNILERFSAQQFPDLHSELNLSSLELGDSALYFCASSVGQISGNTIYFGEGSWLTVV.

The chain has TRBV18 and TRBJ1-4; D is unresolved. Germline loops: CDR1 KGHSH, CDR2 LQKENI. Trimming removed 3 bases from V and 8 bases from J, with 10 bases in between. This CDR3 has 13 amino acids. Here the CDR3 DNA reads TGTGCCAGCTCACCTCGCCCCTTGGAAAAACTGTTTTTT. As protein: CASSPRPLEKLFF.